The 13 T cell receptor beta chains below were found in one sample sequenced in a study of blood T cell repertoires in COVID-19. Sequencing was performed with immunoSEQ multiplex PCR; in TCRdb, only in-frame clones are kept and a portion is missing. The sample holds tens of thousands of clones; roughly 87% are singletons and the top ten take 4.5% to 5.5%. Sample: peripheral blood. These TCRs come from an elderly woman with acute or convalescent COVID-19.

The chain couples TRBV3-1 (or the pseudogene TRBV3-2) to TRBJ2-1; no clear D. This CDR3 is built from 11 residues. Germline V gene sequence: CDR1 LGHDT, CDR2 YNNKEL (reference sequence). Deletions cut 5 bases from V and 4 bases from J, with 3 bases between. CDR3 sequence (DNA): TGTGCCAGCAGCTCATACAATGAGCAGTTCTTC. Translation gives CASSSYNEQFF.

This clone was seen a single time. Here the CDR3 DNA reads TGTGCCAGCAGGAGAGGACAGAGCAATCAGCCCCAGCATTTT. Encoded protein: CASRRGQSNQPQHF. The chain employs TRBV6-5 and TRBJ1-5, with D possibly matching TRBD1 (6 bases). CDR3 length: 14 residues. Germline lookup yields CDR1 MNHEY and CDR2 SVGAGI. Between the trimmed V and J ends, which lost 6 bases and 1 base, there was a span of 10 bases.

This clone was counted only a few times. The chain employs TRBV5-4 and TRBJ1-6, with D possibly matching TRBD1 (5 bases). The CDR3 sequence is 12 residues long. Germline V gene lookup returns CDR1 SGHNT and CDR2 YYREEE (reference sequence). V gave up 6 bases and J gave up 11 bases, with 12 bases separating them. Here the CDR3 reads CASTGGGAPLHF. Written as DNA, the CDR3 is TGTGCCAGCACCGGGGGGGGAGCACCCCTCCACTTT.

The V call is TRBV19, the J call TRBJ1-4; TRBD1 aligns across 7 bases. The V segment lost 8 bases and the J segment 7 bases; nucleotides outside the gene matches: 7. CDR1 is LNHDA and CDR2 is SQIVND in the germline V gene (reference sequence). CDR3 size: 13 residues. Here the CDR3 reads CASSGGRGEKLFF. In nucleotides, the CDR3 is TGTGCCAGTTCAGGGGGAAGAGGTGAAAAACTGTTTTTT.

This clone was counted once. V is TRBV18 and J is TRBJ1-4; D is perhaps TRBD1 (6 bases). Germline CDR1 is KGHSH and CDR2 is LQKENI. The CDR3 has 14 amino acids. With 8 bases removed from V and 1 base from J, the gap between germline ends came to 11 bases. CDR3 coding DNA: TGTGCCAGCCAAACAGGGAAAACTAATGAAAAACTGTTTTTT. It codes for CASQTGKTNEKLFF.

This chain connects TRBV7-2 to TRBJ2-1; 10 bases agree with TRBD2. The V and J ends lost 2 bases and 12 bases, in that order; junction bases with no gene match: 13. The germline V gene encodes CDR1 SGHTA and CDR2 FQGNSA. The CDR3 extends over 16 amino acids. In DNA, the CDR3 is TGTGCCAGCAGCTTAATGTGGAGCGGGGGGGGAAACGGGCAGTTCTTC. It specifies CASSLMWSGGGNGQFF.

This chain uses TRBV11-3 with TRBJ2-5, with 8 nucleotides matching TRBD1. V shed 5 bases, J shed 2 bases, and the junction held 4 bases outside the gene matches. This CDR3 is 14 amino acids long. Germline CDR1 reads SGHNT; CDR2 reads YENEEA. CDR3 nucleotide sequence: TGTGCCAGCAGCCCGCGACAGGGGCAAGAGACCCAGTACTTC. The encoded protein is CASSPRQGQETQYF.

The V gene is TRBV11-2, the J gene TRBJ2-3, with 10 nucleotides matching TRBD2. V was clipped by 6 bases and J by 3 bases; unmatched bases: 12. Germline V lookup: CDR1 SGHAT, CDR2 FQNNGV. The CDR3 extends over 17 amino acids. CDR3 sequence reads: CASSARASGSLTDTQYF. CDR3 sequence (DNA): TGTGCCAGCAGTGCGAGGGCTAGCGGGAGTTTGACAGATACGCAGTATTTT.

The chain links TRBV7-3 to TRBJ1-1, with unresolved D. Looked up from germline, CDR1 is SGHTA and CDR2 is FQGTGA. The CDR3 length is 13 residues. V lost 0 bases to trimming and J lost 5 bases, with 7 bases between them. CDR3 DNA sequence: TGTGCCAGCAGCTTAACAGGGAGGACTGAAGCTTTCTTT. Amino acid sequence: CASSLTGRTEAFF. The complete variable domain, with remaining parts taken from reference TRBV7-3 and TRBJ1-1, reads GAGVSQTPSNKVTEKGKYVELRCDPISGHTALYWYRQSLGQGPEFLIYFQGTGAADDSGLPNDRFFAVRPEGSVSTLKIQRTERGDSAVYLCASSLTGRTEAFFGQGTRLTVV.

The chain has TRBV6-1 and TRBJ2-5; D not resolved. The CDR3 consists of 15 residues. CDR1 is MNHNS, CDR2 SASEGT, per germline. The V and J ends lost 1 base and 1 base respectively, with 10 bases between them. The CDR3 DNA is TGTGCCAGCAGTGAAGTAAACGGTCTCCAAGAGACCCAGTACTTC. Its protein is CASSEVNGLQETQYF.

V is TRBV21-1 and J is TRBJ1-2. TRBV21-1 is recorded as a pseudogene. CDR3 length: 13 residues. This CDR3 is CASSKVGRAGYTF. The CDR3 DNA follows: TGTGCCAGCAGCAAAGTTGGGAGGGCTGGCTACACCTTC.

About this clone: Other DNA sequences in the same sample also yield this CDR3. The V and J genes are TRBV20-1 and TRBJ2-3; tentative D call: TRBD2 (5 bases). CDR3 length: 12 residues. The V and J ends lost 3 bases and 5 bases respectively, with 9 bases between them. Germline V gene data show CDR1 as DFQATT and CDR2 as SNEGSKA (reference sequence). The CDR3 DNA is TGCAGTGCTAGTACAGAGGGAGATACGCAGTATTTT. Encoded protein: CSASTEGDTQYF.

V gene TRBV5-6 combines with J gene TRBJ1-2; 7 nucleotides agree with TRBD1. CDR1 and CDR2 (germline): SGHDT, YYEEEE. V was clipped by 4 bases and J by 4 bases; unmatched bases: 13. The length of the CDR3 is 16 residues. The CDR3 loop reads CASSPRGRGRGYGYTF. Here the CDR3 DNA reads TGTGCCAGCAGCCCCCGCGGCAGGGGGAGAGGCTATGGCTACACCTTC.